These 9 T cell receptor beta chains were sequenced from one sample in a study of T-cell reconstitution after alpha-beta-depleted transplantation in children. As it was prepared, the TCRbeta library received unique molecular identifiers. MiXCR, applied by TCRdb to the PCR reads, yields one record per CDR3 protein. The data contain a few hundred thousand distinct CDR3 sequences, roughly 13% of them singletons. Sequenced here: PBMCs, sampled from the stem cell graft. These receptors were taken from a human donor who donated a stem cell graft to a child with Fanconi anemia.

This clonotype has ten or more counts. The chain uses TRBV30 and TRBJ1-1; D unresolved. Germline V gives CDR1 GTSNPN, CDR2 SVGIG (reference sequence). This CDR3 has 11 amino acids. V gave up 5 bases and J gave up 0 bases, with 4 bases separating them. CDR3 bases: TGTGCCTGGTTAATGAACACTGAAGCTTTCTTT. Its protein product is CAWLMNTEAFF.

This clonotype was recorded a few times. This chain uses TRBV5-4 with TRBJ2-2; perhaps TRBD1 as D (5 bases). From germline, CDR1 is SGHNT and CDR2 YYREEE (reference sequence). This CDR3 has 15 amino acids. The V and J ends lost 4 bases and 3 bases respectively, with 13 bases between them. DNA of the CDR3: TGTGCCAGCAGCAGGGGCGCGGCGGACACCGGGGAGCTGTTTTTT. Protein product: CASSRGAADTGELFF.

This chain uses TRBV21-1 with TRBJ2-2; the table's D call TRBD1 went unverified against the DNA. TRBV21-1 is listed as a pseudogene. This CDR3 spans 15 amino acids. CDR3 amino acids: CASNPRGAYTGELFF. CDR3 bases: TGTGCCAGCAACCCGAGGGGAGCTTACACCGGGGAGCTGTTTTTT.

Only a few counts were recorded for this clonotype. This chain joins TRBV6-5 and TRBJ1-1; 8 bases match TRBD1. After removal of 4 bases from V and 1 base from J, the junction contained 5 bases not matched to a gene. The CDR3 extends over 15 amino acids. Germline V CDR1 and CDR2: MNHEY, SVGAGI. CDR3 amino acids: CASSFSGQANTEAFF. The CDR3 bases are TGTGCCAGCAGTTTCTCGGGACAGGCGAACACTGAAGCTTTCTTT.

Details on this clonotype: Sequence at one end of the junction differs from germline and may be a read error. The chain uses TRBV12-3 or TRBV12-4 and TRBJ1-1; 8 bases align to TRBD1. CDR3 length: 13 amino acids. CDR3 region: CASSFGQGTKAFF. For the CDR3, the DNA is TGTGCCAGCAGTTTCGGACAGGGCACTAAAGCTTTCTTT.

The chain employs TRBV12-3 or TRBV12-4 and TRBJ2-7; D unresolved. The length of the CDR3 is 12 residues. Trimming left V 3 bases short and J 6 bases short, with 9 bases between. The CDR3 sequence is CASSFSASEQYF. The CDR3 DNA is TGTGCCAGCAGTTTTTCTGCGTCCGAGCAGTACTTC.

This clonotype was counted at least ten times. The gene calls are TRBV7-2 and TRBJ1-2; no clear D gene. The CDR3 length is 11 residues. The germline V and J ends were trimmed by 5 bases and 11 bases, with 12 bases remaining between them. Germline V gene lookup returns CDR1 SGHTA and CDR2 FQGNSA. The CDR3 region has the DNA TGTGCCAGCAGCAACAAAGCGGGTTACACCTTC. Its protein is CASSNKAGYTF. Looking up the rest from reference TRBV7-2 and TRBJ1-2 gives the full variable domain: GAGVSQSPSNKVTEKGKDVELRCDPISGHTALYWYRQSLGQGLEFLIYFQGNSAPDKSGLPSDRFSAERTGGSVSTLTIQRTQQEDSAVYLCASSNKAGYTFGSGTRLTVV.

The rearrangement links TRBV5-1 to TRBJ2-2; no clear D. V gave up 6 bases and J gave up 0 bases, with 9 bases separating them. CDR3 length: 14 residues. Germline assignment: CDR1 SGHRS and CDR2 YFSETQ. The CDR3 sequence: CASIDGPNTGELFF. DNA of the CDR3: TGCGCCAGCATCGACGGACCGAACACCGGGGAGCTGTTTTTT.

The genes are TRBV5-5 and TRBJ1-3; TRBD1 is a possible D gene (5 bases). CDR3 length: 17 residues. The germline V and J ends were trimmed by 0 bases and 2 bases, with 15 bases remaining between them. Germline-derived CDR1 and CDR2 are SGHKS and YYEKEE (reference sequence). The CDR3 loop reads CASSLVWGLEAGNTIYF. CDR3 in DNA: TGTGCCAGCAGCTTGGTGTGGGGGTTGGAGGCTGGAAACACCATATATTTT.